This T cell receptor (beta chain) is drawn from a study of shared clonotypes between healthy human individuals. Sequencing used immunoSEQ multiplex PCR; TCRdb keeps in-frame clones, though not all of them. The sample has millions of clones, around 96% seen once. This CDR3 contains 15 residues. Germline assignment: CDR1 MGHRA and CDR2 YSYEKL. J lost 1 base, V lost 2 bases, and 1 base had no gene match. CD45RO-negative cells were positively selected for CCR7, leaving out terminally differentiated effector memory CD45RA+ cells. Turning to this clone: The same CDR3 also results from other DNA sequences found in this sample.

V and J are TRBV4-1 and TRBJ1-2, with TRBD1 matching 10 bases. Sequencing used naive CD8+ T cells sorted from blood. The sequence was obtained from a man aged 18 to 35 in good health. CDR3: CASSQRTGGNYGYTF. The CDR3 coding sequence is TGCGCCAGCAGCCAAAGGACAGGGGGTAACTATGGCTACACCTTC.